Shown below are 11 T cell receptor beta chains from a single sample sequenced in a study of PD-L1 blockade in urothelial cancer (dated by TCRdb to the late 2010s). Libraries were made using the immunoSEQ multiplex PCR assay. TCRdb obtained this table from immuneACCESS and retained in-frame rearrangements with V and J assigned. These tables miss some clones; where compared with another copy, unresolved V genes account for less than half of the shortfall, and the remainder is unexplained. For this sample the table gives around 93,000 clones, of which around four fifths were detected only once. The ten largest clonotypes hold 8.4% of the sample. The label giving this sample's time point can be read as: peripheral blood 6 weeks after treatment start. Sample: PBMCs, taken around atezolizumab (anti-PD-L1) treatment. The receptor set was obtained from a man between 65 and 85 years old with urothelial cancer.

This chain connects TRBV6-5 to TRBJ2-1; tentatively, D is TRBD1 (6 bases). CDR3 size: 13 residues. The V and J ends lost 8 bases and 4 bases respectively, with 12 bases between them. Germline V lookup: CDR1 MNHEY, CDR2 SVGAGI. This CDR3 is CASAAGTYNEQFF. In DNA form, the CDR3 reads TGTGCCAGCGCCGCCGGGACATACAATGAGCAGTTCTTC.

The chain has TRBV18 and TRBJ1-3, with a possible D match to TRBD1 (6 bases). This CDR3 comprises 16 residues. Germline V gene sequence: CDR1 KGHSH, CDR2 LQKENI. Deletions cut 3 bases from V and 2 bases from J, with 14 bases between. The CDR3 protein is CASSPYRDLTGNTIYF. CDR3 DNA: TGTGCCAGCTCACCCTACAGGGACCTCACTGGAAACACCATATATTTT.

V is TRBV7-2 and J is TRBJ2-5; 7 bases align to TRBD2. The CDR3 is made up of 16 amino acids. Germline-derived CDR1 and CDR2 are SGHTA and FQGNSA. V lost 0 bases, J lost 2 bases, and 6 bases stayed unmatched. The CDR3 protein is CASSLALAAEQETQYF. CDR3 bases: TGTGCCAGCAGCTTAGCCCTAGCGGCCGAACAAGAGACCCAGTACTTC. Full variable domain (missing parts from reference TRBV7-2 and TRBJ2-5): GAGVSQSPSNKVTEKGKDVELRCDPISGHTALYWYRQSLGQGLEFLIYFQGNSAPDKSGLPSDRFSAERTGGSVSTLTIQRTQQEDSAVYLCASSLALAAEQETQYFGPGTRLLVL.

CDR3 nucleotide sequence: TGTGCCAGCAGGACTAGCGGGGGGGCCGGGCGGGAGACCCAGTACTTC. It translates to CASRTSGGAGRETQYF. The V call is TRBV6-6, the J call TRBJ2-5, with 14 positions matching TRBD2. The CDR3 is made up of 16 amino acids. Losses at the gene ends were 6 bases for V and 5 bases for J; bases not matched to a gene: 8. Germline V gene data show CDR1 as MNHNY and CDR2 as SVGAGI (reference sequence).

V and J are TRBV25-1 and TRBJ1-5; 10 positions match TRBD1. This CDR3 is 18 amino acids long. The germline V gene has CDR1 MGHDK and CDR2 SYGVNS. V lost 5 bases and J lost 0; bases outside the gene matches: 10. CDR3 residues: CASSPITGQGTSNQPQHF. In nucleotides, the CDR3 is TGTGCCAGCAGTCCTATAACGGGACAGGGGACTAGCAATCAGCCCCAGCATTTT.

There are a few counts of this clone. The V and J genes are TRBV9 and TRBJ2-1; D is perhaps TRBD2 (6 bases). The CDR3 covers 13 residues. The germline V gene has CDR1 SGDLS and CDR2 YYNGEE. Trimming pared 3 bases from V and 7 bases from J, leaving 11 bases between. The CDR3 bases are TGTGCCAGCAGCGACGTAGCGGCTAATGAGCAGTTCTTC. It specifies CASSDVAANEQFF.

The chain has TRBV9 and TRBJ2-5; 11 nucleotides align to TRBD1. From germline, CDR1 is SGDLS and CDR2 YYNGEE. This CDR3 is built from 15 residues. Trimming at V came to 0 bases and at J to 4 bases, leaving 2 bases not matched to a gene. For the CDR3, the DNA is TGTGCCAGCAGCGTAGTGGGGACAGGGGGAGAGACCCAGTACTTC. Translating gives CASSVVGTGGETQYF.

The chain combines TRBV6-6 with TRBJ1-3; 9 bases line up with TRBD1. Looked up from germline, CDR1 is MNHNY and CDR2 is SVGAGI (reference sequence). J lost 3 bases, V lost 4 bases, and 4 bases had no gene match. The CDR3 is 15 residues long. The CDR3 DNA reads TGTGCCAGCAGTTTACAGGGGGCAGGTGGAAACACCATATATTTT. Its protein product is CASSLQGAGGNTIYF.

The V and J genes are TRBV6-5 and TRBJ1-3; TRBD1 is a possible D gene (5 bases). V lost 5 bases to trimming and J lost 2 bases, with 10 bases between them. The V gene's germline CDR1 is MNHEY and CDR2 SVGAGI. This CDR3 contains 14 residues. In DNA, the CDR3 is TGTGCCAGCAGTCGGGGGGGGGCTGGAAACACCATATATTTT. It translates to CASSRGGAGNTIYF.

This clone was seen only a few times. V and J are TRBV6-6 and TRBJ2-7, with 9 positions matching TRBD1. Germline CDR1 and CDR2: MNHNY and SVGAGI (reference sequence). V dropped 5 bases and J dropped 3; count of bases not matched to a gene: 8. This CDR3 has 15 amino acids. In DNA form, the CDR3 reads TGTGCCAGCAGTCCGGGACAGGGTTATAGCTACGAGCAGTACTTC. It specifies CASSPGQGYSYEQYF.

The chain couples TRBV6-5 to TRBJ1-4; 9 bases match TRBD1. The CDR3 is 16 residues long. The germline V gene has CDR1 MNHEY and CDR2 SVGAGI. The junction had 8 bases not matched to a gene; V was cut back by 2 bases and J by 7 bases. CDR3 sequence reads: CASSYEFGQGFEKLFF. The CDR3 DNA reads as TGTGCCAGCAGTTACGAATTCGGACAGGGGTTTGAAAAACTGTTTTTT.